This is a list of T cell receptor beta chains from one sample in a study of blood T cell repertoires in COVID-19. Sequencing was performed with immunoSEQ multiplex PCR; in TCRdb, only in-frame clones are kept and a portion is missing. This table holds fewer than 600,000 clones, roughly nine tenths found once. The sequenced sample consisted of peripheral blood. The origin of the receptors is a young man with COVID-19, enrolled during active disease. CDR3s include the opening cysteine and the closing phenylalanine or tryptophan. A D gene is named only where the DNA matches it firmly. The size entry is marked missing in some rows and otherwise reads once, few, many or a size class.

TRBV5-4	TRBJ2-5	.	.	TGTGCCAGCAGCTTGGCCGGAGGGATGCAAGAGACCCAGTACTTC	CASSLAGGMQETQYF
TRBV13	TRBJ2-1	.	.	TGTGCCAGCAGCCATGGAAGGGGAAGTAACAATGAGCAGTTCTTC	CASSHGRGSNNEQFF
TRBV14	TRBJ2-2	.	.	TGTGCCAGCAGCCAAAATCCCGCAGGGGAAAACACCGGGGAGCTGTTTTTT	CASSQNPAGENTGELFF
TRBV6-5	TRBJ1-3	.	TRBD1	TGTGCCAGCAGAGCGCCAGGGGGAACAAACACCATATATTTT	CASRAPGGTNTIYF
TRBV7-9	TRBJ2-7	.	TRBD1	TGTGCCAGCAGCCTTCTCCTTTTTGACAGGGACGCCTCCTACGAGCAGTACTTC	CASSLLLFDRDASYEQYF
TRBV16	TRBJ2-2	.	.	TGTGCCAGCAGCCAAGACTACACCGGGGAGCTGTTTTTT	CASSQDYTGELFF
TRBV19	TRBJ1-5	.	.	TGTGCCAGTAGTAGGAGCTCAAGCCAGGGGATTATTCAGCCCCAGCATTTT	CASSRSSSQGIIQPQHF
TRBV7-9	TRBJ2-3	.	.	TGTGCCAGCTCCTCTGGAGGCTATGCCACAGATACGCAGTATTTT	CASSSGGYATDTQYF
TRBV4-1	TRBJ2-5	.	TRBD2	TGCGCCAGCACCAGAGACGGGACTAGCGGGGGCTTAGAGACCCAGTACTTC	CASTRDGTSGGLETQYF
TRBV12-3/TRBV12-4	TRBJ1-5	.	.	TGTGCCAGCAGCTCCGAGAGCAATCAGCCCCAGCATTTT	CASSSESNQPQHF
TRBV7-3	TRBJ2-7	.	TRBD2	TGTGCCAGCAGCCCCCTAGCGGGATATGGAGAGCAGTACTTC	CASSPLAGYGEQYF
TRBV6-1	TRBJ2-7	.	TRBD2	TGTGCCAGCAGTGAATTAAGCGGGGGGGCGAGCGAGCAGTACTTC	CASSELSGGASEQYF
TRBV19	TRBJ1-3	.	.	TGTGCCAGTAGTGTGAGGCACAGGGCCTTTGGAAACACCATATATTTT	CASSVRHRAFGNTIYF
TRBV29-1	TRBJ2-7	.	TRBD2	TGCAGCGTTGAAGGGGGACTAGCGGGAGTTCTCGAGCAGTACTTC	CSVEGGLAGVLEQYF
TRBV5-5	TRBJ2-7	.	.	TGTGCCAGCAGCTTGGGGGCGGGGACCTACGAGCAGTACTTC	CASSLGAGTYEQYF
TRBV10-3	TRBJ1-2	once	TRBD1	TGTGCCATCAGGGCCGGGACAGGATATGGCTACACCTTC	CAIRAGTGYGYTF
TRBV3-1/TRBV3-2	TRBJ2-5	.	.	TGTGCCAGCAGCTCGCCGCTTGGCGCGGGGGAGACCCAGTACTTC	CASSSPLGAGETQYF
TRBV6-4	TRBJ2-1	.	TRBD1	TGTGCCAGCAGTTCGACAGGGGGCTCCTACAATGAGCAGTTCTTC	CASSSTGGSYNEQFF
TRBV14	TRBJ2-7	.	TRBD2	TGTGCCAGCAGCCAACTAGCGGGGGTGATCTCCGAGCAGTACTTC	CASSQLAGVISEQYF
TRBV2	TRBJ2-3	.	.	TGTGCCAGCAGTCGAAACAGGGTCCCTCAGTATTTT	CASSRNRVPQYF
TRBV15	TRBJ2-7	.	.	TGTGCCACCAGCAGCTCCGGGGTATACGAGCAGTACTTC	CATSSSGVYEQYF
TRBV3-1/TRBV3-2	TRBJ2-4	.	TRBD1	TGTGCCAGCAGCCAAGAGCAGCGGACAGGCGAGTACTTC	CASSQEQRTGEYF
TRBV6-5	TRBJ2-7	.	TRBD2	TGTGCCAGCAGTACCATGGGAGCGGGAGCAGGCGAGCAGTACTTC	CASSTMGAGAGEQYF
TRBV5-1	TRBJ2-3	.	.	TGCGCCAGCAGCTGGCAGGGGCGTGGTAGCACAGATACGCAGTATTTT	CASSWQGRGSTDTQYF
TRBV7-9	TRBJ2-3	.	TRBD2	TGTGCCAGCAGCCATTCGACTAGCGGGAGTTCAGATACGCAGTATTTT	CASSHSTSGSSDTQYF
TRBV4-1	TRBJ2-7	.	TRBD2	TGCGCCAGCAGCCAAGGATCACTAGCGGGAGGGCCTGTGTACGAGCAGTACTTC	CASSQGSLAGGPVYEQYF